The 32 T cell receptor beta chains below were found in one sample sequenced in a study of a mutant IDH1 vaccine in newly diagnosed glioma. TCRdb's table, derived via immunoSEQ multiplex PCR, lists solely in-frame clones and lacks some. The table includes about 34,000 clones, approximately 90% detected once. As for time point: week 47, end of study. Doses of 300 ug of mutant IDH1 20-mer peptide were given with topical imiquimod. These receptors have no known antigen. Sequencing used PBMCs, obtained from a glioma patient whose treatment included an IDH1 peptide vaccine. The receptors stem from a woman in her twenties or thirties with glioma.

The chain joins TRBV4-1 to TRBJ2-7, with 7 positions matching TRBD1. Germline values: CDR1 MGHRA, CDR2 YSYEKL. The CDR3 spans 15 residues. V trimming: 3 bases; J trimming: 3 bases; junction bases outside the gene matches: 8. CDR3 protein: CASSQTGNFLYEQYF. DNA for the CDR3: TGCGCCAGCAGCCAGACAGGGAATTTCCTCTACGAGCAGTACTTC.

J is TRBJ1-4 and V is TRBV4-2; tentatively, D is TRBD1 (5 bases). The CDR3 contains 17 residues. Germline V gives CDR1 LGHNA, CDR2 YNFKEQ. V was cut by 0 bases and J by 8 bases, with 19 bases left in between. CDR3 nucleotides: TGTGCCAGCAGCCAAGAAGGGGCTCGACCCCTCGGAGAAAAACTGTTTTTT. Protein product: CASSQEGARPLGEKLFF.

The V and J genes are TRBV30 and TRBJ1-1; weak D call: TRBD1 (5 bases). Trimming removed 3 bases from V and 8 bases from J, with 19 bases in between. Germline CDR1 reads GTSNPN; CDR2 reads SVGIG (reference sequence). The CDR3 extends over 14 amino acids. Written as DNA, the CDR3 is TGTGCCTGGAGCCCTGACCGGGGACGGGGCGAAGCTTTCTTT. This gives the protein CAWSPDRGRGEAFF.

This chain links TRBV6-5 with TRBJ1-1; D is undetermined. The length of the CDR3 is 14 residues. The germline V and J ends were trimmed by 0 bases and 4 bases, with 9 bases remaining between them. Germline CDR1 is MNHEY and CDR2 is SVGAGI. As DNA, the CDR3 is TGTGCCAGCAGTTACTCTTCGGGAGGCACTGAAGCTTTCTTT. Its protein product is CASSYSSGGTEAFF.

A single count supports this clone. The V call is TRBV10-2, the J call TRBJ1-1; a weak D match, TRBD1 (5 bases). Trimming stripped 3 bases from V and 4 bases from J, with 6 bases between. Germline V gene lookup returns CDR1 WSHSY and CDR2 SAAADI. The CDR3 contains 12 residues. CDR3 sequence reads: CASSDGGTEAFF. The CDR3, as DNA: TGCGCCAGCAGTGACGGGGGCACTGAAGCTTTCTTT.

J is TRBJ1-2 and V is TRBV2; no reliable D call. V lost 6 bases and J 6 bases, leaving 14 bases between the germline ends. The CDR3 has 13 residues. In germline, CDR1 is SNHLY, CDR2 FYNNEI. CDR3 DNA sequence: TGTGCCAGCAGATCAGTCGGGTCCAATGGCTACACCTTC. It translates to CASRSVGSNGYTF.

The rearrangement joins TRBV5-1 to TRBJ1-3; no firm D call. Looked up from germline, CDR1 is SGHRS and CDR2 is YFSETQ. Between the trimmed V and J ends, which lost 4 bases and 1 base, there was a span of 12 bases. The CDR3 loop spans 15 amino acids. CDR3 coding DNA: TGCGCCAGCAGCCCCCAGGTGGCTTCTGGAAACACCATATATTTT. This gives the protein CASSPQVASGNTIYF.

The J gene is TRBJ1-3, the V gene TRBV4-1, with 7 bases that match TRBD1. V trimming: 4 bases; J trimming: 4 bases; junction bases outside the gene matches: 7. CDR3 size: 15 residues. Germline V gives CDR1 MGHRA, CDR2 YSYEKL. The CDR3 loop reads CASSLGQIRGNTIYF. The CDR3 bases are TGCGCCAGCAGCCTGGGACAGATTAGAGGAAACACCATATATTTT.

The CDR3: CASSQIPTGELFF. CDR3 in DNA: TGCGCCAGCAGCCAAATACCCACCGGGGAGCTGTTTTTT. The V call is TRBV4-1, the J call TRBJ2-2; D is undetermined. CDR3 size: 13 residues. Trimming cost V 2 bases and J 4 bases, with 5 bases left between them. Germline CDR1 and CDR2: MGHRA and YSYEKL.

The rearrangement uses TRBV30 and TRBJ2-1; 8 bases align to TRBD2. The trim removed 5 bases at V and 7 bases at J, leaving 10 bases unmatched. The CDR3 is 14 residues long. Germline V gene sequence: CDR1 GTSNPN, CDR2 SVGIG (reference sequence). CDR3 in amino acids: CAWRLLADQNEQFF. The CDR3 DNA follows: TGTGCCTGGCGACTACTAGCGGACCAGAATGAGCAGTTCTTC.

The chain couples TRBV6-5 to TRBJ1-2; D is undetermined. Trimming took off 0 bases at V and 5 bases at J, with 10 bases between the two ends. CDR1 is MNHEY, CDR2 SVGAGI, per germline. The CDR3 covers 14 residues. CDR3 nucleotides: TGTGCCAGCAGTTACTCAGGTGACGCTTATGGCTACACCTTC. The encoded protein is CASSYSGDAYGYTF.

This chain connects TRBV6-8 to TRBJ2-7; the D gene is possibly TRBD2 (5 bases). The CDR3 runs to 13 residues. In germline, CDR1 is MNHGY, CDR2 SAAAGT. The germline V and J ends were trimmed by 5 bases and 6 bases, with 14 bases remaining between them. In nucleotides, the CDR3 is TGTGCCAGCAGTACCGGACCCGGGGTCGAGCAGTACTTC. Protein sequence: CASSTGPGVEQYF.

This sequence joins TRBV21-1 and TRBJ2-7; the table calls TRBD1, which could not be checked here. TRBV21-1 is a pseudogene locus. This CDR3 spans 13 amino acids. The CDR3 DNA is TGTGCCAGTAGATTAAGGGGGCCTTACGAGCAGTACTTC. Its translation is CASRLRGPYEQYF.

V gene TRBV2 combines with J gene TRBJ1-6; tentatively, D is TRBD1 (6 bases). The CDR3 sequence is 23 residues long. V was cut by 7 bases and J by 0 bases, with 34 bases left in between. CDR1 and CDR2 (germline): SNHLY, FYNNEI. CDR3 loop: CASKGAPRGNGKKSSSYNSPLHF. In DNA form, the CDR3 reads TGTGCCAGCAAGGGTGCCCCCAGGGGAAACGGCAAAAAGTCAAGCTCCTATAATTCACCCCTCCACTTT.

The J gene is TRBJ1-2, the V gene TRBV5-1; 7 nucleotides agree with TRBD1. This CDR3 comprises 13 residues. Germline V CDR1 and CDR2: SGHRS, YFSETQ. V lost 6 bases, J lost 4 bases, and 6 bases stayed unmatched. The CDR3 is CASTRGGTYGYTF. CDR3 DNA: TGCGCCAGCACCCGAGGGGGCACCTATGGCTACACCTTC.

This clone was seen a single time. The V gene is TRBV30, the J gene TRBJ2-7; possible D gene TRBD2, 5 bases. Germline V gene sequence: CDR1 GTSNPN, CDR2 SVGIG (reference sequence). Trimming took off 0 bases at V and 2 bases at J, with 5 bases between the two ends. The CDR3 has 12 residues. Written as DNA, the CDR3 is TGTGCCTGGAGTGTACTAGCCTACGAGCAGTACTTC. Translation: CAWSVLAYEQYF.

The chain uses TRBV6-7 and TRBJ1-5, with D unresolved. TRBV6-7 has ORF status, its function being uncertain. This CDR3 region has 12 residues. The ends were cut back, 8 bases at V and 6 bases at J, with 11 bases in the middle. The CDR3 is CASPFRAQPQHF. In DNA form, the CDR3 reads TGTGCCAGCCCTTTTAGGGCTCAGCCCCAGCATTTT.

This clone appeared a single time. This chain uses TRBV4-1 with TRBJ2-1; D is unresolved. Germline values: CDR1 MGHRA, CDR2 YSYEKL. The CDR3 contains 16 residues. V lost 3 bases, J lost 6 bases, and 18 bases lay in between. The CDR3 sequence: CASSQMDLGWSNEQFF. The CDR3 DNA follows: TGCGCCAGCAGCCAGATGGATTTGGGGTGGAGCAATGAGCAGTTCTTC.

The gene calls are TRBV6-1 and TRBJ2-7, with TRBD1 as a possible D gene (7 bases). The CDR3 has 12 residues. Per the germline V gene, CDR1 is MNHNS and CDR2 is SASEGT. With 6 bases removed from V and 6 bases from J, the gap between germline ends came to 12 bases. The CDR3 is CASSRQGGEQYF. The CDR3 DNA reads as TGTGCCAGCAGCAGACAGGGAGGCGAGCAGTACTTC.

The gene calls are TRBV9 and TRBJ2-1; D gene uncertain. CDR1 and CDR2 from the germline V gene are SGDLS and YYNGEE. CDR3 length: 11 residues. With 0 bases removed from V and 7 bases from J, the gap between germline ends came to 2 bases. This chain's CDR3 is CASSVANEQFF. The CDR3 DNA follows: TGTGCCAGCAGCGTAGCAAATGAGCAGTTCTTC.

The chain is built from TRBV6-1 and TRBJ1-2; D ambiguous. This CDR3 is built from 17 residues. V shed 2 bases and J shed 8 bases, with 24 bases lying between them. Germline-derived CDR1 and CDR2 are MNHNS and SASEGT. The DNA of the CDR3 is TGTGCCAGCAGTGAATCCTTAGAGGTACACCGTGTGATGGGCTACACCTTC. Protein product: CASSESLEVHRVMGYTF.

The genes are TRBV5-1 and TRBJ1-2; perhaps TRBD1 as D (5 bases). The V end lost 7 bases, the J end lost 1 base, and 14 bases lay between the germline ends. CDR1 SGHRS and CDR2 YFSETQ come from the germline V gene. This CDR3 is 14 amino acids long. The CDR3 region is CASANGGSNYGYTF. CDR3 sequence (DNA): TGCGCCAGCGCCAATGGGGGGAGTAACTATGGCTACACCTTC. Looking up the rest from reference TRBV5-1 and TRBJ1-2 gives the full variable domain: KAGVTQTPRYLIKTRGQQVTLSCSPISGHRSVSWYQQTPGQGLQFLFEYFSETQRNKGNFPGRFSGRQFSNSRSEMNVSTLELGDSALYLCASANGGSNYGYTFGSGTRLTVV.

The chain combines TRBV7-8 with TRBJ2-7; D is unclear. The germline V gene encodes CDR1 SGHVS and CDR2 FQNEAQ. The ends were cut back, 1 base at V and 3 bases at J, with 7 bases in the middle. The CDR3 length is 13 residues. The CDR3 is CASSLGRDYEQYF. The CDR3 nucleotides read TGTGCCAGCAGCTTAGGCAGAGACTACGAGCAGTACTTC. Combining the CDR3 with reference TRBV7-8 and TRBJ2-7 gives the whole variable domain GAGVSQSPRYKVAKRGQDVALRCDPISGHVSLFWYQQALGQGPEFLTYFQNEAQLDKSGLPSDRFFAERPEGSVSTLKIQRTQQEDSAVYLCASSLGRDYEQYFGPGTRLTVT.

The chain recombines TRBV1 with TRBJ1-1; TRBD1, the table's D call, was not compared with the DNA. TRBV1 represents a pseudogene. The CDR3 contains 17 residues. CDR3 coding DNA: TGCACCAGCAGCCAAAGGGGGGGACAGGGGCAAGACACTGAAGCTTTCTTT. Translation: CTSSQRGGQGQDTEAFF.

The chain links TRBV5-1 to TRBJ2-7, with D perhaps matching TRBD1 (6 bases). Looked up from germline, CDR1 is SGHRS and CDR2 is YFSETQ. Trimming shortened V by 4 bases and J by 1 base, and 18 bases separated the two germline ends. The CDR3 runs to 16 residues. CDR3 nucleotide sequence: TGCGCCAGCAGCCACAGGGTCACCGGAACTTCCTACGAGCAGTACTTC. Translation: CASSHRVTGTSYEQYF.

This chain joins TRBV5-8 and TRBJ1-2, with D perhaps TRBD1 (5 bases). Germline CDR1 SGHTS, CDR2 YDEGEE. V shed 4 bases and J shed 2 bases, with 9 bases lying between them. CDR3 length: 13 amino acids. The CDR3 nucleotides are TGTGCCAGCAGCCCGGACAAGAACTATGGCTACACCTTC. It encodes CASSPDKNYGYTF.

The CDR3 loop is CAISRGGARETQYF. CDR3 sequence (DNA): TGTGCCATCAGTCGCGGGGGGGCCCGAGAGACCCAGTACTTC. The chain uses TRBV10-3 and TRBJ2-5; 9 nucleotides agree with TRBD2. Germline V gives CDR1 ENHRY, CDR2 SYGVKD. V gave up 5 bases and J gave up 4 bases; unmatched junction bases: 5. The CDR3 contains 14 residues.

This clone was seen more than once but under ten times. This rearrangement joins TRBV12-5 to TRBJ2-1; D remains ambiguous. Trimming took 7 bases from V and 6 from J, leaving 19 bases between them. The CDR3 consists of 15 residues. Germline-derived CDR1 and CDR2 are LGHNT and FRNRAP. The CDR3: CASASARYPANEQFF. The CDR3 DNA reads TGTGCTAGTGCCTCCGCCCGTTACCCGGCCAATGAGCAGTTCTTC.

V usage is TRBV7-2 and J usage is TRBJ1-6, with 9 bases fitting TRBD1. From germline, CDR1 is SGHTA and CDR2 FQGNSA. V lost 2 bases, J lost 9 bases, and 8 bases stayed unmatched. The CDR3 length is 16 residues. The CDR3 coding sequence is TGTGCCAGCAGCTTAAGGGGACAGGGCGTCGGTTCACCCCTCCACTTT. Residues: CASSLRGQGVGSPLHF.

The chain carries TRBV5-1 and TRBJ1-4; a possible D gene is TRBD1 (5 bases). Germline assignment: CDR1 SGHRS and CDR2 YFSETQ. The CDR3 runs to 15 residues. The V and J ends lost 3 bases and 8 bases respectively, with 17 bases between them. The CDR3 reads CASSSAGGSEEKLFF. The CDR3 DNA reads TGCGCCAGCAGCTCCGCGGGGGGGTCGGAAGAAAAACTGTTTTTT.

The rearrangement links TRBV5-1 to TRBJ2-4, with 7 bases that match TRBD1. The CDR3 is 17 amino acids. With 4 bases clipped from V and 3 bases from J, the junction kept 13 bases outside the gene matches. In germline, CDR1 is SGHRS, CDR2 YFSETQ. CDR3 region: CASSPRAQGDVKNIQYF. The CDR3 DNA reads as TGCGCCAGCAGCCCCCGTGCCCAGGGGGATGTCAAAAACATTCAGTACTTC.

The chain employs TRBV7-9 and TRBJ1-5; 8 bases are a match to TRBD1. The V gene's germline CDR1 is SEHNR and CDR2 FQNEAQ (reference sequence). The CDR3 contains 14 residues. The trim removed 6 bases at V and 6 bases at J, leaving 7 bases unmatched. CDR3 loop: CASSRPGGSQPQHF. CDR3 coding DNA: TGTGCCAGCAGTAGACCAGGGGGCTCTCAGCCCCAGCATTTT.